Below are 19 T cell receptor beta chains sequenced from a single sample in a study of blood T cells in healthy people across ages. Alongside a J-beta primer mix, a sample-barcoded 5' primer served in a second PCR lasting about 7 to 12 cycles. One entry per CDR3 protein results from TCRdb running MiXCR on the 5' RACE reads. The sample holds 1.5 million to 2 million distinct CDR3 sequences, 30% to 40% seen once. Sample: blood. The receptors were gathered from a woman aged 25-40 years in good health.

Ten or more counts support this clonotype. This chain uses TRBV20-1 with TRBJ2-3; D gene ambiguous. The CDR3 consists of 15 residues. Trimming removed 0 bases at V and 2 bases at J, with 12 bases between. The germline gives CDR1 DFQATT, CDR2 SNEGSKA (reference sequence). CDR3 region: CSARDRVISTDTQYF. CDR3 nucleotide sequence: TGCAGTGCTAGAGATCGGGTGATTTCCACAGATACGCAGTATTTT.

Notes on this clonotype: A junction boundary mismatches the germline segment, possibly from a read error. The chain links TRBV9 to TRBJ2-7; 10 nucleotides agree with TRBD2. This CDR3 contains 15 residues. Germline loops: CDR1 SGDLS, CDR2 YYNGEE. Here the CDR3 DNA reads TGTGTCAGCAGCGGGAGCGGGGGGGCCTCCAACGAGCAGTACTTC. It is translated as CVSSGSGGASNEQYF. The full variable domain, with the rest looked up from reference TRBV9 and TRBJ2-7, is DSGVTQTPKHLITATGQRVTLRCSPRSGDLSVYWYQQSLDQGLQFLIQYYNGEERAKGNILERFSAQQFPDLHSELNLSSLELGDSALYFCVSSGSGGASNEQYFGPGTRLTVT.

The chain uses TRBV4-2 and TRBJ1-1; D perhaps matches TRBD1 (5 bases). V dropped 0 bases and J dropped 0 bases, with 20 bases sitting between them. This CDR3 region has 19 residues. Germline CDR1 is LGHNA and CDR2 is YNFKEQ. CDR3 sequence reads: CASSQDFSPQGGLNTEAFF. The CDR3 bases are TGTGCCAGCAGCCAAGATTTTTCGCCGCAGGGAGGTTTGAACACTGAAGCTTTCTTT.

The V gene is TRBV14, the J gene TRBJ2-1; D perhaps matches TRBD2 (5 bases). V was shortened by 1 base and J by 9 bases, with 7 bases between the two germline ends. The CDR3 length is 12 residues. Germline loops: CDR1 SGHDN, CDR2 FVKESK. The CDR3 nucleotides are TGTGCCAGCAGCCAAGCTGAGGGTGAGCAGTTCTTC. It codes for CASSQAEGEQFF.

In its sample, this clonotype was seen many times. V usage is TRBV4-1 and J usage is TRBJ1-2, with D unresolved. In germline, CDR1 is MGHRA, CDR2 YSYEKL. The CDR3 length is 15 residues. Deletions cut 4 bases from V and 4 bases from J, with 16 bases between. CDR3 in DNA: TGCGCCAGCAGCCTTAGAGGAGGAGGCCTCTATGGCTACACCTTC. Translated, it gives CASSLRGGGLYGYTF.

CDR3 bases: TGTGCCAGCAGACTAGCGGGGGGTCTTAACAATGAGCAGTTCTTC. Translation gives CASRLAGGLNNEQFF. The rearrangement uses TRBV6-1 and TRBJ2-1; 12 bases are a match to TRBD2. Germline loops: CDR1 MNHNS, CDR2 SASEGT. V shed 6 bases, J shed 5 bases, and the junction held 5 bases outside the gene matches. This CDR3 has 15 amino acids.

The V and J genes are TRBV6-1 and TRBJ1-2, with D tentatively TRBD1 (6 bases). The V and J ends lost 6 bases and 4 bases respectively, with 21 bases between them. Germline CDR1 MNHNS, CDR2 SASEGT. The CDR3 extends over 16 amino acids. The CDR3 protein is CASSLLRGPLGYGYTF. The CDR3 DNA reads TGTGCCAGCAGCCTTTTACGGGGGCCCTTGGGCTATGGCTACACCTTC.

This rearrangement joins TRBV9 to TRBJ1-1; tentatively, D is TRBD1 (6 bases). The V and J ends lost 1 base and 1 base respectively, with 14 bases between them. Per germline, CDR1 SGDLS and CDR2 YYNGEE. CDR3 length: 16 residues. Here the CDR3 DNA reads TGTGCCAGCAGCGTACTTGGGGGCACATCGAACACTGAAGCTTTCTTT. It is translated as CASSVLGGTSNTEAFF.

This chain joins TRBV6-1 and TRBJ2-1; TRBD1 aligns across 9 bases. CDR1 MNHNS and CDR2 SASEGT come from the germline V gene. The trim removed 6 bases at V and 2 bases at J, leaving 20 bases unmatched. This CDR3 comprises 20 residues. The DNA for the CDR3 is TGTGCCAGCAGCCCCCAAGGGTTGGGACAGGGCCCCGTGGCCTACAATGAGCAGTTCTTC. Translation: CASSPQGLGQGPVAYNEQFF.

About this clonotype itself: At one of its ends the junction is not consistent with the germline gene, which may arise from a read error. The gene calls are TRBV9 and TRBJ2-5; D is uncertain. Per the germline V gene, CDR1 is SGDLS and CDR2 is YYNGEE. This CDR3 has 12 residues. The CDR3 reads CASSATGETRYF. CDR3 coding DNA: TGTGCCAGCAGCGCCACCGGCGAGACCCGGTACTTC.

Concerning this clonotype: The final CDR3 position lacks the conserved phenylalanine or tryptophan, pointing to a likely read error. The chain recombines TRBV5-1 with TRBJ2-3; no clear D gene. Trimming removed 6 bases at V and 2 bases at J, with 4 bases between. CDR3 length: 11 amino acids. From germline, CDR1 is SGHRS and CDR2 YFSETQ. The CDR3 is CASMITDTQYS. For the CDR3, the DNA is TGCGCCAGCATGATCACAGATACGCAGTATTCT.

The CDR3 sequence is CASSSEPELASTQYF. The CDR3 DNA is TGCGCCAGCAGCTCGGAACCCGAACTAGCTTCGACGCAGTATTTT. This chain joins TRBV5-1 and TRBJ2-3; possibly TRBD2 for D (6 bases). This CDR3 region has 15 residues. Germline V CDR1 and CDR2: SGHRS, YFSETQ. V shed 3 bases and J shed 9 bases, with 20 bases lying between them.

This clonotype was picked up a small number of times. The chain carries TRBV7-3 and TRBJ1-1; tentatively, D is TRBD1 (6 bases). Germline CDR1 and CDR2: SGHTA and FQGTGA. V was trimmed by 0 bases and J by 0 bases, leaving 11 bases between them. This CDR3 comprises 16 residues. CDR3 in DNA: TGTGCCAGCAGCTTAACCGGGGGGGCGGTGAACACTGAAGCTTTCTTT. Translation gives CASSLTGGAVNTEAFF. Full variable domain (missing parts from reference TRBV7-3 and TRBJ1-1): GAGVSQTPSNKVTEKGKYVELRCDPISGHTALYWYRQSLGQGPEFLIYFQGTGAADDSGLPNDRFFAVRPEGSVSTLKIQRTERGDSAVYLCASSLTGGAVNTEAFFGQGTRLTVV.

This chain links TRBV5-1 with TRBJ2-5; D gene uncertain. CDR1 and CDR2 from the germline V gene are SGHRS and YFSETQ. The V end lost 5 bases, the J end lost 2 bases, and 13 bases lay between the germline ends. This CDR3 has 14 residues. Here the CDR3 DNA reads TGCGCCAGCAGGGTGGGCCAGGTACAAGAGACCCAGTACTTC. Translation gives CASRVGQVQETQYF.

This clonotype came up a few times. V usage is TRBV3-1 and J usage is TRBJ1-2; no clear D gene. Deletions cut 0 bases from V and 5 bases from J, with 13 bases between. The CDR3 totals 15 residues. Looked up from germline, CDR1 is LGHDT and CDR2 is YNNKEL (reference sequence). CDR3 loop: CASSQDGTPWYGYTF. CDR3 bases: TGTGCCAGCAGCCAAGATGGCACCCCCTGGTATGGCTACACCTTC.

This chain connects TRBV3-1 to TRBJ1-2, with TRBD1 as a possible D gene (5 bases). CDR1 is LGHDT, CDR2 YNNKEL, per germline (reference sequence). This CDR3 contains 15 residues. Trimming removed 0 bases at V and 7 bases at J, with 15 bases between. CDR3 sequence: CASSQESQGRVGYTF. In DNA, the CDR3 is TGTGCCAGCAGCCAAGAGTCCCAGGGCAGGGTTGGCTACACCTTC.

On this clonotype itself: The junction does not match germline at one end; this may be a read error. The chain links TRBV2 to TRBJ2-2, with 10 bases fitting TRBD1. This CDR3 region has 15 residues. Germline-derived CDR1 and CDR2 are SNHLY and FYNNEI. The CDR3 loop reads CASSGRTGGPGEPFF. CDR3 DNA sequence: TGTGCCAGCAGTGGAAGGACAGGGGGGCCCGGGGAGCCGTTTTTT.

This clonotype was picked up a small number of times. J is TRBJ2-1 and V is TRBV4-1, with 12 bases fitting TRBD2. The V gene's germline CDR1 is MGHRA and CDR2 YSYEKL. The V segment lost 2 bases and the J segment 10 bases; nucleotides outside the gene matches: 6. This CDR3 is built from 15 residues. CDR3 region: CASSQPGLAGREQFF. Here the CDR3 DNA reads TGCGCCAGCAGCCAACCGGGACTAGCGGGTCGAGAGCAGTTCTTC.

In this sample, this clonotype turned up a few times. The chain carries TRBV6-2 or TRBV6-3 and TRBJ2-1, with 9 bases that match TRBD2. Looked up from germline, CDR1 is MNHEY and CDR2 is SVGEGT. There are 14 residues in the CDR3. V trimming: 6 bases; J trimming: 8 bases; junction bases outside the gene matches: 8. The CDR3 nucleotides are TGTGCCAGCAGCGCGGGGGGGCCTCAATATGAGCAGTTCTTC. Translated: CASSAGGPQYEQFF.